What follows describes a single T cell receptor beta chain. Its specificity is not known. CDR1 is ENHRY and CDR2 is SYGVKD in the germline V gene. CDR3 length: 17 amino acids. V trimming: 4 bases; J trimming: 4 bases; junction bases outside the gene matches: 7. The data originate from a study of shared clonotypes between healthy human individuals. About the research overall: Each donor's CD4 naive and CD4 memory cells filled three plates apiece, CD8 naive two, and CD8 memory one.

Study outcomes and limitations: Naive subsets generally had larger estimated richness than memory subsets. The generation probabilities recorded for non-shared clonotypes fell below those of clonotypes shared by all four donors.

The protocol was immunoSEQ multiplex PCR, while the TCRdb copy is restricted to in-frame clones and leaves out a portion. Here the sample spans approximately 1.5 million clones, 98% to 99% being singletons. The material sequenced was naive CD4+ T cells sorted from blood. Described subset: CD45RA+ positively selected. The chain uses TRBV10-3 and TRBJ2-2; 12 bases map to TRBD2. The source of this sequence is a man aged 25 to 40 in good health. Here the CDR3 reads CAISVTSGRIGTGELFF. In DNA, the CDR3 is TGTGCCATCAGTGTAACTAGCGGGAGGATTGGCACCGGGGAGCTGTTTTTT.